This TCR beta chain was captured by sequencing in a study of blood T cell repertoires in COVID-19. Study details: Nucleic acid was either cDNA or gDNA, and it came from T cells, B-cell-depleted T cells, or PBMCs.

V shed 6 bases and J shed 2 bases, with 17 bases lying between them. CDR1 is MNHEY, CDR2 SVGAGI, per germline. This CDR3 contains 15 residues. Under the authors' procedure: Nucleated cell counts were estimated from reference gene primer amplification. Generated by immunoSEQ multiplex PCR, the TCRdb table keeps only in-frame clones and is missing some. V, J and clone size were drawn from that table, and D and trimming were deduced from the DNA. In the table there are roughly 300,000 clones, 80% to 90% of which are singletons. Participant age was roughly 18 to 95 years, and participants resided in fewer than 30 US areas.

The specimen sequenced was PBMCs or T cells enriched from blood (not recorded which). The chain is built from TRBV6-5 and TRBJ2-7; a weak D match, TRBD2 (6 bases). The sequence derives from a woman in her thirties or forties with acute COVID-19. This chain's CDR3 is CASSRFREPTYEQYF. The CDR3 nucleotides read TGTGCCAGCAGCCGATTCCGGGAGCCTACCTACGAGCAGTACTTC.